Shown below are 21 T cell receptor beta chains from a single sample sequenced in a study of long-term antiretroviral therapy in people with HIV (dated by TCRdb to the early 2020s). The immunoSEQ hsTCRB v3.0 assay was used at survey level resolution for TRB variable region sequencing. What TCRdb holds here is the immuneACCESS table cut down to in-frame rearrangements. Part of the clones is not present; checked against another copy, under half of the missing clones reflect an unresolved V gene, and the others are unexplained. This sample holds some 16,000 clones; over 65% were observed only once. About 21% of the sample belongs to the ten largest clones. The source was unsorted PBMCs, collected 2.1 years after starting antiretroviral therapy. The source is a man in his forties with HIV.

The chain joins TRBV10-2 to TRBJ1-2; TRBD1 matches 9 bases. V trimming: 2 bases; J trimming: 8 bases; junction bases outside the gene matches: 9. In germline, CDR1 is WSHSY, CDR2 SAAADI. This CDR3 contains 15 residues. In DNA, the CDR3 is TGCGCCAGCAGTGAGATAGGACAGGGGTACGGGGGCTACACCTTC. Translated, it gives CASSEIGQGYGGYTF.

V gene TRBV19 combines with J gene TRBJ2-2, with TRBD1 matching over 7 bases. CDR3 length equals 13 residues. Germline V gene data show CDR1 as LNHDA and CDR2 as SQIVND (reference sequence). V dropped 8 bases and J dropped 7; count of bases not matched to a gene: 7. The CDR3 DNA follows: TGTGCCAGTCACCACAGGGGCCACGGGGAGCTGTTTTTT. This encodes CASHHRGHGELFF.

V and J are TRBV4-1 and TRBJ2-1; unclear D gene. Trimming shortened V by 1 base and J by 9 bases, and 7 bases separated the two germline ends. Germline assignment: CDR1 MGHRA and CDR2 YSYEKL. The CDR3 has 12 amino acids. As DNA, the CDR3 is TGCGCCAGCAGCCAAGGCGGCGGTGAGCAGTTCTTC. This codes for CASSQGGGEQFF.

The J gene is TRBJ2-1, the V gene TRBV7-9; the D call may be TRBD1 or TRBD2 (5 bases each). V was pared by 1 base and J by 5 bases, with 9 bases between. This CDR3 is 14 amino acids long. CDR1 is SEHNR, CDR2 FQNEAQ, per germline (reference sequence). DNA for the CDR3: TGTGCCAGCAGCTTAGGAGGGGCTCACAATGAGCAGTTCTTC. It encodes CASSLGGAHNEQFF.

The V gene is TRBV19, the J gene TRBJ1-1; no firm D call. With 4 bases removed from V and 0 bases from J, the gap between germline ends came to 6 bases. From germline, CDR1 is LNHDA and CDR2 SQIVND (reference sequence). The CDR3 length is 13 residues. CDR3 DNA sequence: TGTGCCAGTAGTACACTTATGAACACTGAAGCTTTCTTT. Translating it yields CASSTLMNTEAFF.

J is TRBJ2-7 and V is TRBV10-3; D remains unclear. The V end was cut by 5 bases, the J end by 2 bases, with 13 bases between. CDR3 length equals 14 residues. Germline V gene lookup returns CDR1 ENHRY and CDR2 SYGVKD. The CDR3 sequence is CAISWTQSTYEQYF. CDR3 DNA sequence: TGTGCCATCAGTTGGACCCAGAGCACCTACGAGCAGTACTTC.

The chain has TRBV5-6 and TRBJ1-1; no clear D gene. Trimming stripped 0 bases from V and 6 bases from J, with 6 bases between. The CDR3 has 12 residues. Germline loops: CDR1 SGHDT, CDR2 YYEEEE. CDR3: CASSLGSPEAFF. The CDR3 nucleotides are TGTGCCAGCAGCTTGGGCAGCCCTGAAGCTTTCTTT. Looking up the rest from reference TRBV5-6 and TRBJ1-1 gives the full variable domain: DAGVTQSPTHLIKTRGQQVTLRCSPKSGHDTVSWYQQALGQGPQFIFQYYEEEERQRGNFPDRFSGHQFPNYSSELNVNALLLGDSALYLCASSLGSPEAFFGQGTRLTVV.

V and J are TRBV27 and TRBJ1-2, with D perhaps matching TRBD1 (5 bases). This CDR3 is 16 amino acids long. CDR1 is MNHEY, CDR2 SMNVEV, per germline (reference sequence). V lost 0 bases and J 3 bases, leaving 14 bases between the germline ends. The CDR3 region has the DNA TGTGCCAGCAGTTTATCGGTAGGGACGCTGCACTATGGCTACACCTTC. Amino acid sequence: CASSLSVGTLHYGYTF.

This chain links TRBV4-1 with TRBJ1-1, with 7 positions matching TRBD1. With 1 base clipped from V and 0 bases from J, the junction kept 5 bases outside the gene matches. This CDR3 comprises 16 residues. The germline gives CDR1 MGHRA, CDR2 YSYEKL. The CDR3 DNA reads TGCGCCAGCAGCCAAGGGGCCGGGACAGTGAACACTGAAGCTTTCTTT. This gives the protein CASSQGAGTVNTEAFF.

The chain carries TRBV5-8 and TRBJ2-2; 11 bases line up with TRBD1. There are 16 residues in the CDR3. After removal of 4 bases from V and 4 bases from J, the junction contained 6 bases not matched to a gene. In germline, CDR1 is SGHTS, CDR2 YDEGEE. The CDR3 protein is CASSRAGTGGTGELFF. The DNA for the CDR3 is TGTGCCAGCAGCCGAGCCGGGACAGGGGGCACCGGGGAGCTGTTTTTT.

This chain's CDR3 is CASTETNEQFF. The CDR3 DNA reads as TGCGCCAGCACCGAGACCAATGAGCAGTTCTTC. The V gene is TRBV5-1, the J gene TRBJ2-1; no clear D. This CDR3 has 11 residues. V dropped 6 bases and J dropped 6 bases, with 7 bases sitting between them. Germline CDR1 and CDR2: SGHRS and YFSETQ.

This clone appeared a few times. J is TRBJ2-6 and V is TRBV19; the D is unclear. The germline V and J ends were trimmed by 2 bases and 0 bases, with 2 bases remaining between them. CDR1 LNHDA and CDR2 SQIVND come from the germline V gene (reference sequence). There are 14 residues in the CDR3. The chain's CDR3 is CASSISSGANVLTF. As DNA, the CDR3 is TGTGCCAGTAGTATAAGCTCTGGGGCCAACGTCCTGACTTTC.

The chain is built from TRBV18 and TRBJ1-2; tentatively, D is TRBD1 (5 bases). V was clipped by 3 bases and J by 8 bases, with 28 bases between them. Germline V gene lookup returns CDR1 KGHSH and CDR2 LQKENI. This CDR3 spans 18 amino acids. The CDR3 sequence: CASSPTVLGGREDYGYTF. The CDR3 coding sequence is TGTGCCAGCTCACCCACCGTATTAGGCGGCAGGGAAGATTACGGCTACACCTTC.

CDR3 coding DNA: TGTGCCAGCAGCTCCCTTAGATCGCAGGGGGCGCTGGGCACTGAAGCTTTCTTT. Translation: CASSSLRSQGALGTEAFF. The chain has TRBV11-2 and TRBJ1-1; 8 bases are shared with TRBD1. This CDR3 region has 18 residues. CDR1 and CDR2 (germline): SGHAT, FQNNGV. With 4 bases clipped from V and 4 bases from J, the junction kept 17 bases outside the gene matches. Full variable domain (missing parts from reference TRBV11-2 and TRBJ1-1): EAGVAQSPRYKIIEKRQSVAFWCNPISGHATLYWYQQILGQGPKLLIQFQNNGVVDDSQLPKDRFSAERLKGVDSTLKIQPAKLEDSAVYLCASSSLRSQGALGTEAFFGQGTRLTVV.

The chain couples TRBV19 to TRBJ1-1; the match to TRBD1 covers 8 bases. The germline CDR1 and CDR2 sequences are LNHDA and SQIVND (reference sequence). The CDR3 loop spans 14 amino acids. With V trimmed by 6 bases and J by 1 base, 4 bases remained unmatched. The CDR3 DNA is TGTGCCAGTAGCTTTGGACAGGGGAACACTGAAGCTTTCTTT. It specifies CASSFGQGNTEAFF.

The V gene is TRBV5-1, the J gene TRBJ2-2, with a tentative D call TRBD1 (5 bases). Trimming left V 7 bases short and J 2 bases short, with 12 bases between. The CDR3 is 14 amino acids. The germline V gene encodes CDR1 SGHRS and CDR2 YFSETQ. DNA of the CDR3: TGCGCCAGCTGCTGGCAGGGAAACACCGGGGAGCTGTTTTTT. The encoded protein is CASCWQGNTGELFF.

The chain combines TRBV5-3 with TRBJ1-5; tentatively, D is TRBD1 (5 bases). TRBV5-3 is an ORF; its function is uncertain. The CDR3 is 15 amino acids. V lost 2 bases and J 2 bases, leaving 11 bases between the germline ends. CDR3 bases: TGTGCCAGAAGCTTTGGGGGTAGCGGCAATCAGCCCCAGCATTTT. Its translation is CARSFGGSGNQPQHF.

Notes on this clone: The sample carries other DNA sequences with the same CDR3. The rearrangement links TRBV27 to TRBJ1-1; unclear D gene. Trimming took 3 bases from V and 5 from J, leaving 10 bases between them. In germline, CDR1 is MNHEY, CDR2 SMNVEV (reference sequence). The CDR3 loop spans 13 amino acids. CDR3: CASSLSGSTEAFF. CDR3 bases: TGTGCCAGCAGTTTGTCGGGAAGTACTGAAGCTTTCTTT.

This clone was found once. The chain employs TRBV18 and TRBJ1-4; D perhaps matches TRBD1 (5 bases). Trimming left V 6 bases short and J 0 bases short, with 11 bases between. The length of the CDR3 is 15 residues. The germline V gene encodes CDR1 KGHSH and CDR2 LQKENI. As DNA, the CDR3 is TGTGCCAGCTCGCGTCAGACAGCAACTAATGAAAAACTGTTTTTT. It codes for CASSRQTATNEKLFF.

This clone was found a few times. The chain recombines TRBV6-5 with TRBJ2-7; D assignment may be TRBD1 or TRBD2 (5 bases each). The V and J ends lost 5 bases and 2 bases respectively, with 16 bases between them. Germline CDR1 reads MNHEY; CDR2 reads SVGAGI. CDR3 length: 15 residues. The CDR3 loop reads CASSPPRVGAYEQYF. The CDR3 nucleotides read TGTGCCAGCAGTCCCCCCCGGGTGGGGGCCTACGAGCAGTACTTC.

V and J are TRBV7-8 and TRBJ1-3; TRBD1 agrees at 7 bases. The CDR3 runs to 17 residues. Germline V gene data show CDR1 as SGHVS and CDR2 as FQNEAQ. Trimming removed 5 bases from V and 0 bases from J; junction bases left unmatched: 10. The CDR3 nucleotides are TGTGCCAGCAGCCCTAGCGAGGGGGCCAACTCTGGAAACACCATATATTTT. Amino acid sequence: CASSPSEGANSGNTIYF. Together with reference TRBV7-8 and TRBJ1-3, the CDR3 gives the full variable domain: GAGVSQSPRYKVAKRGQDVALRCDPISGHVSLFWYQQALGQGPEFLTYFQNEAQLDKSGLPSDRFFAERPEGSVSTLKIQRTQQEDSAVYLCASSPSEGANSGNTIYFGEGSWLTVV.